The 11 T cell receptor beta chains given below trace back to one sample, sequenced in a study of Graves' ophthalmopathy and Graves' hyperthyroidism. RNA transcripts yielded amplified TCR beta CDR3 regions. First-round RT-PCR employed HTBI primers, with a second-round multiplex PCR after it. In TCRdb, the multiplex PCR reads were re-called with MiXCR into one record per CDR3 protein. The table includes about 210,000 distinct CDR3 sequences, about 32% detected once. Sequenced input: peripheral blood. These receptors originate from a man aged 45-65 years with Graves' ophthalmopathy.

This clonotype was observed many times. This chain uses TRBV10-3 with TRBJ2-7; TRBD1 is a possible D gene (6 bases). The V and J ends lost 2 bases and 6 bases respectively, with 17 bases between them. The germline gives CDR1 ENHRY, CDR2 SYGVKD. The CDR3 has 15 amino acids. CDR3 DNA: TGTGCCATCAGTGAGCCCCGGGACACGACGAGCGAGCAGTACTTC. As protein: CAISEPRDTTSEQYF.

This clonotype was seen ten or more times. This chain uses TRBV2 with TRBJ1-1; 8 nucleotides line up with TRBD1. Germline CDR1 and CDR2: SNHLY and FYNNEI. The CDR3 is 13 amino acids. Germline trimming cut 5 bases from V and 6 bases from J; bases unmatched to any gene: 5. The chain's CDR3 is CASSQTGVAEAFF. The DNA of the CDR3 is TGTGCCAGCAGTCAGACAGGGGTGGCTGAAGCTTTCTTT.

This chain connects TRBV6-1 to TRBJ1-1; no clear D gene. Deletions cut 7 bases from V and 2 bases from J, with 11 bases between. The CDR3 covers 13 residues. Germline V lookup: CDR1 MNHNS, CDR2 SASEGT. The DNA of the CDR3 is TGTGCCAGCATCCAGGACCCTAACACTGAAGCTTTCTTT. Its translation: CASIQDPNTEAFF.

At least ten counts were recorded for this clonotype. The chain joins TRBV28 to TRBJ2-5, with a tentative D call TRBD1 (6 bases). Trimming shortened V by 3 bases and J by 3 bases, and 8 bases separated the two germline ends. The germline V gene encodes CDR1 MDHEN and CDR2 SYDVKM. The CDR3 is 13 residues long. Written as DNA, the CDR3 is TGTGCCAGCAGTTTTCCAGGGGAAGAGACCCAGTACTTC. This codes for CASSFPGEETQYF.

The rearrangement links TRBV15 to TRBJ2-3, with D possibly matching TRBD2 (6 bases). The CDR3 totals 15 residues. Germline V gene data show CDR1 as LNHNV and CDR2 as YYDKDF (reference sequence). Trimming removed 3 bases at V and 0 bases at J, with 10 bases between. The CDR3 protein is CATSRLRGSTDTQYF. The CDR3 nucleotides read TGTGCCACCAGCAGGTTGCGGGGAAGCACAGATACGCAGTATTTT.

This clonotype was observed at least ten times. In nucleotides, the CDR3 is TGTGCCAGCAGTCGGACAAACGCGAACACCGGGGAGCTGTTTTTT. This translates into CASSRTNANTGELFF. This chain joins TRBV6-1 and TRBJ2-2; a possible D gene is TRBD1 (5 bases). Germline lookup yields CDR1 MNHNS and CDR2 SASEGT. CDR3 length equals 15 residues. Trimming left V 5 bases short and J 0 bases short, with 10 bases between.

This clonotype was counted ten times or more. The chain recombines TRBV7-3 with TRBJ1-6; D is ambiguous. The germline V gene encodes CDR1 SGHTA and CDR2 FQGTGA. The CDR3 has 13 amino acids. V dropped 6 bases and J dropped 1 base, with 4 bases sitting between them. The DNA of the CDR3 is TGTGCCAGCAGTTTATCCTATAATTCACCCCTCCACTTT. This encodes CASSLSYNSPLHF.

In its sample, this clonotype was seen many times. The chain combines TRBV6-2 or TRBV6-3 with TRBJ2-5; D gene ambiguous. CDR3 length equals 14 residues. V was trimmed by 4 bases and J by 4 bases, leaving 13 bases between them. Per the germline V gene, CDR1 is MNHEY and CDR2 is SVGEGT. In DNA form, the CDR3 reads TGTGCCAGCAGTTCTGTCCAGTTTGGAGAGACCCAGTACTTC. Translation: CASSSVQFGETQYF.

This chain joins TRBV24-1 and TRBJ2-5; TRBD1 aligns across 7 bases. This CDR3 is 14 amino acids long. In germline, CDR1 is KGHDR, CDR2 SFDVKD. V dropped 6 bases and J dropped 2; count of bases not matched to a gene: 5. CDR3 residues: CATSPGTDQETQYF. CDR3 nucleotide sequence: TGTGCCACCAGTCCGGGGACAGATCAAGAGACCCAGTACTTC.

This clonotype was seen repeatedly, ten times or more. The chain joins TRBV10-3 to TRBJ2-5; 9 bases align to TRBD2. The CDR3 has 14 amino acids. Germline V gene data show CDR1 as ENHRY and CDR2 as SYGVKD. The J segment lost 5 bases and the V segment lost 10 bases, leaving 11 bases of the junction unmatched. The CDR3: CATQKGLAGETQYF. Written as DNA, the CDR3 is TGTGCCACCCAGAAGGGGCTAGCGGGGGAGACCCAGTACTTC.

This clonotype was recorded many times. The rearrangement uses TRBV4-1 and TRBJ2-7; no firm D call. The germline V gene has CDR1 MGHRA and CDR2 YSYEKL. CDR3 size: 16 residues. V dropped 1 base and J dropped 0 bases, with 13 bases sitting between them. Here the CDR3 DNA reads TGCGCCAGCAGCCAAGGTGCCAGGTCTGGCTCCTACGAGCAGTACTTC. Amino acids: CASSQGARSGSYEQYF.